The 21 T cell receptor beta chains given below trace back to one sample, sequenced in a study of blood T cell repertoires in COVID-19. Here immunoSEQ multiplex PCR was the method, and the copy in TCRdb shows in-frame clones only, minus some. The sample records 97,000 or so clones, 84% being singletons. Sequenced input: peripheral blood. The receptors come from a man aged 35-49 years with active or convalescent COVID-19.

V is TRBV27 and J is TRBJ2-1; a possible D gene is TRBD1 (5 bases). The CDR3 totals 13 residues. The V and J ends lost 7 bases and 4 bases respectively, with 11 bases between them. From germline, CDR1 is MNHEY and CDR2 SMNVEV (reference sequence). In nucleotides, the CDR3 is TGTGCCAGCAAGGTAGGGGATTACAATGAGCAGTTCTTC. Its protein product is CASKVGDYNEQFF.

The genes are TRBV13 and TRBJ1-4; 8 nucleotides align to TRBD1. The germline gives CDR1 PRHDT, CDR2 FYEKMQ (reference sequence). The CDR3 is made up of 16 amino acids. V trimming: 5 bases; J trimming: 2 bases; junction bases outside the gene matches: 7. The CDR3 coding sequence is TGTGCCAGCAGCATTAGAAGGACAGGGACTAATGAAAAACTGTTTTTT. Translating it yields CASSIRRTGTNEKLFF. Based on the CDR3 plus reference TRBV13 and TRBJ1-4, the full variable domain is AAGVIQSPRHLIKEKRETATLKCYPIPRHDTVYWYQQGPGQDPQFLISFYEKMQSDKGSIPDRFSAQQFSDYHSELNMSSLELGDSALYFCASSIRRTGTNEKLFFGSGTQLSVL.

The CDR3 DNA reads as TGCAGCGGACACAGGGGGACTACAGATACGCAGTATTTT. Protein sequence: CSGHRGTTDTQYF. The gene calls are TRBV29-1 and TRBJ2-3, with 8 bases lining up with TRBD1. This CDR3 spans 13 amino acids. Germline-derived CDR1 and CDR2 are SQVTM and ANQGSEA. The V and J ends lost 7 bases and 3 bases, in that order; junction bases with no gene match: 6.

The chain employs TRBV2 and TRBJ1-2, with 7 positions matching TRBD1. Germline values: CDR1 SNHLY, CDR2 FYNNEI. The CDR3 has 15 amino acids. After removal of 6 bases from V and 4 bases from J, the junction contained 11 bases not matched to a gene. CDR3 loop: CASRRDSGPSYGYTF. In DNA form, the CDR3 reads TGTGCCAGCAGACGGGACAGCGGACCATCCTATGGCTACACCTTC.

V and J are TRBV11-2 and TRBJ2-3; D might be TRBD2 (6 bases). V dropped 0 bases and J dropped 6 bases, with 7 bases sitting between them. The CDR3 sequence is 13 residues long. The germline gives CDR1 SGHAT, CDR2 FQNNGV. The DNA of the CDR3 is TGTGCCAGCAGCTTAGATGGAGGGGATACGCAGTATTTT. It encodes CASSLDGGDTQYF.

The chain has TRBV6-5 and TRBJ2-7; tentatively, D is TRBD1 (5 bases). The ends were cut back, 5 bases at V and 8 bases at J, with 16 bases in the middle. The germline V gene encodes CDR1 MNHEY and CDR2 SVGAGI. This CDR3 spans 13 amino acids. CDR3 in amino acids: CASSQPGKRQQYF. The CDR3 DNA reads TGTGCCAGCAGTCAGCCAGGGAAGCGTCAGCAGTACTTC.

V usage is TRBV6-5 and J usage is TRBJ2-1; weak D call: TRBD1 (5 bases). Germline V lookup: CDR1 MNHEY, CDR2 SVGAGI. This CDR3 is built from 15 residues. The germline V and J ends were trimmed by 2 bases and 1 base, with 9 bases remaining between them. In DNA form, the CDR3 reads TGTGCCAGCAGTTACGGGGCGGTTTCCTACAATGAGCAGTTCTTC. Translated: CASSYGAVSYNEQFF.

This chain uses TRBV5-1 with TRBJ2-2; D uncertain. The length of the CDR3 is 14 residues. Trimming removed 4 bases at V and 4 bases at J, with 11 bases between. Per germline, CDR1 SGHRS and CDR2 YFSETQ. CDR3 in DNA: TGCGCCAGCAGCGCCGGGTTTGCCACCGGGGAGCTGTTTTTT. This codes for CASSAGFATGELFF.

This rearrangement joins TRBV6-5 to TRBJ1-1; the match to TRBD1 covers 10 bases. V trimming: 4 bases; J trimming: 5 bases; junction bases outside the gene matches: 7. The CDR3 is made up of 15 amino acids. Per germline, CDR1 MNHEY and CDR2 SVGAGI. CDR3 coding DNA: TGTGCCAGCAGTTTCCGGGACAGGGGTAGGACTGAAGCTTTCTTT. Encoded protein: CASSFRDRGRTEAFF.

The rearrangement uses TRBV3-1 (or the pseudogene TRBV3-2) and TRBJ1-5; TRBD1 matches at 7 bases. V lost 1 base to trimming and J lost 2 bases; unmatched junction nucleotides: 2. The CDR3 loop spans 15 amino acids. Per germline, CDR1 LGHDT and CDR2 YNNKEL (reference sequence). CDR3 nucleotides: TGTGCCAGCAGCCAAGGCACAGGGGGCAATCAGCCCCAGCATTTT. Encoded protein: CASSQGTGGNQPQHF.

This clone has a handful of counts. The CDR3 sequence: CASSKGGTGGPPLHF. The CDR3 coding sequence is TGTGCCAGCAGTAAAGGGGGGACAGGGGGACCACCCCTCCACTTT. The chain links TRBV6-2 or TRBV6-3 to TRBJ1-6, with 11 bases lining up with TRBD1. CDR1 is MNHEY, CDR2 SVGEGT, per germline. The ends lost 5 bases at V and 11 bases at J; junction bases unmatched: 8. The CDR3 consists of 15 residues.

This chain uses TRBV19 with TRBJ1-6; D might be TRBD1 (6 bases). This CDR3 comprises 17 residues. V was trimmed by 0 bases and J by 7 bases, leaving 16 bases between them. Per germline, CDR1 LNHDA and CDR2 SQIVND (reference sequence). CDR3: CASSIDLLGHRNSPLHF. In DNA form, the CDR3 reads TGTGCCAGTAGTATAGATCTCTTGGGACACCGGAATTCACCCCTCCACTTT. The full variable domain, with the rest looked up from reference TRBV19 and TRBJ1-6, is DGGITQSPKYLFRKEGQNVTLSCEQNLNHDAMYWYRQDPGQGLRLIYYSQIVNDFQKGDIAEGYSVSREKKESFPLTVTSAQKNPTAFYLCASSIDLLGHRNSPLHFGNGTRLTVT.

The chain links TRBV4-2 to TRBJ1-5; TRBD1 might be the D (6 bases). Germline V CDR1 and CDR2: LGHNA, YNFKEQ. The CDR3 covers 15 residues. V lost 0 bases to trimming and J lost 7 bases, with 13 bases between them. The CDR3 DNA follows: TGTGCCAGCAGCCAAGATTGGACAGTAGGCCAGCCCCAGCATTTT. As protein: CASSQDWTVGQPQHF.

The CDR3: CAGQTGPDQPQHF. Here the CDR3 DNA reads TGTGCCGGACAAACAGGTCCCGATCAGCCCCAGCATTTT. This chain uses TRBV6-5 with TRBJ1-5; a possible D gene is TRBD1 (5 bases). Germline V CDR1 and CDR2: MNHEY, SVGAGI. This CDR3 is built from 13 residues. V was cut by 11 bases and J by 5 bases, with 16 bases left in between.

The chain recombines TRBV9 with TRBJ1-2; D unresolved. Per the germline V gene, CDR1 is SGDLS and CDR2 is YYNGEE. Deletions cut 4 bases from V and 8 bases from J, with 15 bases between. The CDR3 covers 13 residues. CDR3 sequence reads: CASSPSTLEGYTF. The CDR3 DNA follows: TGTGCCAGCAGCCCCTCGACCCTGGAGGGCTACACCTTC.

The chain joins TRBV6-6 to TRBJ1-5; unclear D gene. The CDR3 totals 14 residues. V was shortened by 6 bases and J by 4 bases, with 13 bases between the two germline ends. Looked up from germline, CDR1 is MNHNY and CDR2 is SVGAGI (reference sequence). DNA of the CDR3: TGTGCCAGCAGACCCGGACGGGAGAATCAGCCCCAGCATTTT. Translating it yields CASRPGRENQPQHF.

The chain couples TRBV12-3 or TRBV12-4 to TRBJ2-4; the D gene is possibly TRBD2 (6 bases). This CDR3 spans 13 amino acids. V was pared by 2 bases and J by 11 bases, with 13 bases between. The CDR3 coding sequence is TGTGCCAGCAGTTTAAGGATGGGAGGATTTCAGTACTTC. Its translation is CASSLRMGGFQYF.

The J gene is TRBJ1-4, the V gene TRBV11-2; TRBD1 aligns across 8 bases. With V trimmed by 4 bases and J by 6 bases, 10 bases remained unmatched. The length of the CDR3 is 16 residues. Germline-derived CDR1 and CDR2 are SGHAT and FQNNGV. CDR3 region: CASSSSIGTGDEKLFF. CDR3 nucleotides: TGTGCCAGCAGCTCAAGTATCGGGACAGGAGATGAAAAACTGTTTTTT.

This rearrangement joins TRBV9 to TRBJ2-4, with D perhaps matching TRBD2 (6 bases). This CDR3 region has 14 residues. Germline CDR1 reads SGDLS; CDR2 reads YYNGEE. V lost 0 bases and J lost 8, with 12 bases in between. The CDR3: CASSVGGGVDIQYF. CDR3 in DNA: TGTGCCAGCAGCGTAGGGGGCGGGGTAGACATTCAGTACTTC.

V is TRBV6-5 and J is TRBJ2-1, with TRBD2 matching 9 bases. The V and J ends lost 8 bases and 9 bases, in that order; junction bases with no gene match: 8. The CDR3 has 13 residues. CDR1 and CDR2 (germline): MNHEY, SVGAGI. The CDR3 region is CASPIAGGLEQFF. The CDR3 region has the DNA TGTGCCAGCCCCATTGCGGGGGGGCTTGAGCAGTTCTTC.

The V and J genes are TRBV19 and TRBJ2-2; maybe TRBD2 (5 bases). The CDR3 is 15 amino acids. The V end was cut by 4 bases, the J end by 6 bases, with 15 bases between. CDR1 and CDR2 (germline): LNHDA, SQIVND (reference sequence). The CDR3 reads CASSTAGVAAGELFF. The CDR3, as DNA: TGTGCCAGTAGTACCGCCGGGGTGGCCGCCGGGGAGCTGTTTTTT. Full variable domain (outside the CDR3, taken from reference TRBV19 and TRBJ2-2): DGGITQSPKYLFRKEGQNVTLSCEQNLNHDAMYWYRQDPGQGLRLIYYSQIVNDFQKGDIAEGYSVSREKKESFPLTVTSAQKNPTAFYLCASSTAGVAAGELFFGEGSRLTVL.